A selection of T cell receptor beta chains follows, all from one sample in a study of CD8 T cells in Susac syndrome. Each CDR3 protein gets one entry after TCRdb re-called the immunoSEQ multiplex PCR reads with MiXCR. The sample carries some 300,000 distinct CDR3 sequences, around 85% recorded once. Sequencing was done on a sample of CD8+ T cells from PBMCs. Every receptor here comes from a human donor with multiple sclerosis. Both conserved end residues are part of each CDR3. D genes are given only for firm matches. Some rows have no size entry. The others give once, few or many, or a class for an expanded clone.

abundance,d_gene,j_gene,v_gene,CDR3aa,CDR3nt
.,.,TRBJ2-6,TRBV21-1,CASSGRRDYPSSGANVLTF,TGTGCCAGCAGCGGACGACGGGACTACCCATCCTCTGGGGCCAACGTCCTGACTTTC
.,.,TRBJ1-2,TRBV7-8,CASSLEQAAGYTF,TGTGCCAGCAGCTTAGAGCAGGCCGCTGGCTACACCTTC
once,.,TRBJ1-2,TRBV13,CASAPEGTNYGYTF,TGTGCCAGCGCCCCAGAGGGCACTAACTATGGCTACACCTTC
.,TRBD1,TRBJ2-7,TRBV30,CAWTVGPSDRGLRHEQYF,TGTGCCTGGACTGTTGGACCCTCGGACAGGGGGCTACGCCACGAGCAGTACTTC
.,.,TRBJ2-1,TRBV4-3,CASSQGSWSYNEQFF,TGCGCCAGCAGCCAAGGAAGTTGGTCCTACAATGAGCAGTTCTTC
once,TRBD2,TRBJ2-3,TRBV20-1,CSARFSGTSTDTQYF,TGCAGTGCTAGATTTAGCGGGACTAGCACAGATACGCAGTATTTT
.,TRBD2,TRBJ2-2,TRBV20-1,CSATAPGTSGSQNTGELFF,TGCAGTGCTACCGCCCCAGGGACTAGCGGGAGTCAAAACACCGGGGAGCTGTTTTTT
.,.,TRBJ1-5,TRBV19,CASSIAAGAYQPQHF,TGTGCCAGTAGTATAGCTGCAGGGGCATATCAGCCCCAGCATTTT
.,TRBD1,TRBJ1-2,TRBV29-1,CSVGEGAGYTF,TGCAGCGTTGGGGAGGGGGCTGGCTACACCTTC
.,.,TRBJ2-2,TRBV6-2/TRBV6-3,CASSYRQPSNTGELFF,TGTGCCAGCAGCTATCGACAGCCTTCGAACACCGGGGAGCTGTTTTTT
.,.,TRBJ2-2,TRBV28,CASSRDTYTGELFF,TGTGCCAGCAGCCGGGACACCTACACCGGGGAGCTGTTTTTT
.,.,TRBJ1-2,TRBV28,CASSLWSSSYGYTF,TGTGCCAGCAGTTTATGGAGCAGCTCCTATGGCTACACCTTC
.,TRBD1,TRBJ1-2,TRBV9,CASSVADRDYGYTF,TGTGCCAGCAGCGTAGCGGACAGGGACTATGGCTACACCTTC
.,.,TRBJ1-1,TRBV7-9,CASSLAAGTEAFF,TGTGCCAGCAGCTTAGCGGCAGGCACTGAAGCTTTCTTT
.,TRBD2,TRBJ2-2,TRBV7-9,CASSSTSGVANTGELFF,TGTGCCAGCAGCTCAACTAGCGGGGTAGCGAACACCGGGGAGCTGTTTTTT
.,TRBD2,TRBJ2-3,TRBV4-3,CASSQDGRLAGGDTQYF,TGCGCCAGCAGCCAAGATGGTCGGCTAGCGGGAGGAGATACGCAGTATTTT
.,TRBD1,TRBJ2-3,TRBV28,CASTLLRGGTGERPGHSTQYF,TGTGCCAGCACCCTCCTCCGCGGGGGGACAGGGGAACGACCCGGTCATTCGACGCAGTATTTT
once,.,TRBJ2-7,TRBV9,CASSPTPAPDYEQYF,TGTGCCAGCAGCCCCACCCCAGCCCCTGACTACGAGCAGTACTTC
.,.,TRBJ2-2,TRBV6-5,CASSYGLTGELFF,TGTGCCAGCAGTTACGGCCTAACCGGGGAGCTGTTTTTT
few,.,TRBJ2-7,TRBV10-2,CASSAGQNYEQYF,TGCGCCAGCAGTGCCGGACAGAACTACGAGCAGTACTTC